These T cell receptor beta chains were read from a single sample in a study of blood T cell repertoires in COVID-19. Some clones are missing from TCRdb's copy, which holds only in-frame ones; the method was immunoSEQ multiplex PCR. The data show more than 150,000 clones, with more than 75% seen just once and 13% to 15% held by the top ten. Sequenced input: PBMCs or T cells enriched from blood (not recorded which). The source is a man in his 60s who had been exposed to COVID-19. CDR3s leave out the opening cysteine and the closing phenylalanine or tryptophan.

J gene,V gene,CDR3 protein
TRBJ2-7,TRBV3-1/TRBV3-2,ASSQGGAGGIYEQY
TRBJ2-7,TRBV9,ASSVSGDLGEQY
TRBJ1-5,TRBV11-3,ASSDRHCKAPQPQH
TRBJ2-1,TRBV14,ASSPGTSGRSYNEQF
TRBJ2-1,TRBV3-1/TRBV3-2,ASSQGWRERNEQF
TRBJ1-1,TRBV27,ASSLSGAGPGGATF
TRBJ2-1,TRBV19,ASSIDHSSSYNEQF
TRBJ2-7,TRBV7-2,ASSPRTPGTSGYEQY
TRBJ2-7,TRBV7-9,ASSPTGTSGSRQY
TRBJ1-1,TRBV28,ASSPGGVNTEAF